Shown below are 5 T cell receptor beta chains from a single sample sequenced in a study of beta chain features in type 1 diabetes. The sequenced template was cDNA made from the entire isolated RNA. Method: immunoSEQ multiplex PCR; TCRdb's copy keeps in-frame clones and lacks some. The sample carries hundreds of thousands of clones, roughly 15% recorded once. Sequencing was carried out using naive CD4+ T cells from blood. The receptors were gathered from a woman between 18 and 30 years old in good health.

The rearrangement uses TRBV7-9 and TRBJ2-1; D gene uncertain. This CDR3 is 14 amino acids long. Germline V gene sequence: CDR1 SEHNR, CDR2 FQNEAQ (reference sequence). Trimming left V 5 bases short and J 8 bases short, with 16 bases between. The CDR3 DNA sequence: TGTGCCAGCAGCCCGTATGGCGAGGTTGATGAGCAGTTCTTC. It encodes CASSPYGEVDEQFF.

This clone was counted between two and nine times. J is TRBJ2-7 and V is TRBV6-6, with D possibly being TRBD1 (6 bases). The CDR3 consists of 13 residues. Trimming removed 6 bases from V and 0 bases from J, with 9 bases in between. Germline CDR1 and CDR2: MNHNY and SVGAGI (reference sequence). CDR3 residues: CASRDSSSYEQYF. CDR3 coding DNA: TGTGCCAGCAGGGACAGCAGCTCCTACGAGCAGTACTTC.

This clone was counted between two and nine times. This chain's CDR3 is CASSAQGGVYGYTF. The CDR3 DNA reads as TGTGCCAGCAGCGCACAGGGGGGCGTCTATGGCTACACCTTC. The genes are TRBV7-9 and TRBJ1-2; 8 positions agree with TRBD1. This CDR3 region has 14 residues. V shed 5 bases, J shed 4 bases, and the junction held 6 bases outside the gene matches. Germline values: CDR1 SEHNR, CDR2 FQNEAQ (reference sequence).

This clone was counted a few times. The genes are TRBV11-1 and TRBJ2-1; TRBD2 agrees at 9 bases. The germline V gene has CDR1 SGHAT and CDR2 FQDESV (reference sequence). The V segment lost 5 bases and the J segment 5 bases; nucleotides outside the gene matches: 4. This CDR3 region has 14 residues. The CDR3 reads CASSGRLADNEQFF. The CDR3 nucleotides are TGTGCCAGCAGCGGTCGACTAGCGGACAATGAGCAGTTCTTC.

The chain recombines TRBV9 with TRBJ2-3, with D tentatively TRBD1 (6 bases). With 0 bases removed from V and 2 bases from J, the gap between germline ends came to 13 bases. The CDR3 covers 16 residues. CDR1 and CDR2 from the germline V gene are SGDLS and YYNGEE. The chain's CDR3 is CASSVAARGHTDTQYF. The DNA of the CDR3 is TGTGCCAGCAGCGTAGCCGCCAGGGGACACACAGATACGCAGTATTTT. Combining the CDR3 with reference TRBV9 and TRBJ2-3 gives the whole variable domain DSGVTQTPKHLITATGQRVTLRCSPRSGDLSVYWYQQSLDQGLQFLIQYYNGEERAKGNILERFSAQQFPDLHSELNLSSLELGDSALYFCASSVAARGHTDTQYFGPGTRLTVL.